This T cell receptor (beta chain) was observed in a study of blood T cells in healthy people across ages. Study context: About one barcoded TCR beta cDNA was captured per two T cells.

With a J-beta primer mix and a sample-barcoded 5' primer, a second PCR ran about 7 to 12 cycles. TCRdb re-derived calls from the 5' RACE reads in MiXCR, one entry per CDR3 protein. The sample lists some 1.1 million distinct CDR3 sequences, roughly two fifths occurring once. As regards this clonotype: What it recognizes is unknown.

Broader study findings: Older individuals had lower TCR beta diversity per million T cells (the decline was roughly linear). It was not possible, with unsorted PBMCs, to conclusively compare naive and antigen-experienced cells.

V lost 7 bases and J lost 0, with 15 bases in between. The CDR3 contains 15 residues. Germline values: CDR1 MDHEN, CDR2 SYDVKM. This TCR came from a man younger than 35 in good health. The J gene is TRBJ2-5, the V gene TRBV28; possibly TRBD1 for D (5 bases). The material sequenced was blood. The CDR3 bases are TGTGCCAGCACTAACAGGCGACGGAACCAAGAGACCCAGTACTTC. Its protein is CASTNRRRNQETQYF.